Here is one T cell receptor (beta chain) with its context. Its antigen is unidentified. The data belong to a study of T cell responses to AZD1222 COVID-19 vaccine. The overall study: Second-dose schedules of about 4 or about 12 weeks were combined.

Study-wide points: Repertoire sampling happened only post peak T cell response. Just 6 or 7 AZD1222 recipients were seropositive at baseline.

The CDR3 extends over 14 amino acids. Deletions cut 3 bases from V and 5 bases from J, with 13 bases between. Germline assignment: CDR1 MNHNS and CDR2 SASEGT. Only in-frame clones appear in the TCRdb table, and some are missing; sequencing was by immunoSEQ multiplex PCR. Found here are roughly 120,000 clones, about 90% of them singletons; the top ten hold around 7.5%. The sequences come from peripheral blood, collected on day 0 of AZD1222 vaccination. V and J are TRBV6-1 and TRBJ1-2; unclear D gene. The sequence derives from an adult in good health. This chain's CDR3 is CASSDWGLSYGYTF. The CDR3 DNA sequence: TGTGCCAGCAGTGATTGGGGTTTATCTTATGGCTACACCTTC.